One sample yielded the 25 T cell receptor beta chains listed below, sequenced in a study of Ad26.COV2.S vaccination and SARS-CoV-2 variants. Treatment in this sample: some 20 received Ad26.COV2.S at low or high dose, single or two shots; about 5 received placebo; per-sample allocation not given. The samples date from day 63 after the first vaccine or placebo injection. This table comes from immunoSEQ multiplex PCR, and its TCRdb copy is limited to in-frame clones, with some not included. In the table there are around 270,000 clones, around nine tenths of which are singletons. This specimen was peripheral blood, taken in a trial of Ad26.COV2.S vaccine versus placebo. Source of these receptors: a person between 18 and 65 years old who received the Ad26.COV2.S COVID-19 vaccine or a placebo.

J is TRBJ2-1 and V is TRBV15; no clear D gene. Per the germline V gene, CDR1 is LNHNV and CDR2 is YYDKDF (reference sequence). V was clipped by 0 bases and J by 2 bases, with 8 bases between them. The CDR3 extends over 15 amino acids. CDR3 amino acids: CATSRDPEPYNEQFF. CDR3 in DNA: TGTGCCACCAGCAGAGATCCCGAACCCTACAATGAGCAGTTCTTC.

The chain joins TRBV7-9 to TRBJ2-5; 9 nucleotides line up with TRBD1. Germline V gene sequence: CDR1 SEHNR, CDR2 FQNEAQ (reference sequence). The CDR3 is made up of 16 amino acids. V dropped 4 bases and J dropped 1; count of bases not matched to a gene: 7. The CDR3 DNA reads TGTGCCAGCAGCTCTAGGGGGACAGGGAGCCAAGAGACCCAGTACTTC. As protein: CASSSRGTGSQETQYF.

This clone was seen once. The V gene is TRBV7-9, the J gene TRBJ1-1; tentatively, D is TRBD1 (5 bases). CDR3 length: 14 amino acids. Looked up from germline, CDR1 is SEHNR and CDR2 is FQNEAQ (reference sequence). Trimming pared 3 bases from V and 4 bases from J, leaving 12 bases between. The CDR3, as DNA: TGTGCCAGCAGCTTGTCCCGGGGCATCACTGAAGCTTTCTTT. Residues: CASSLSRGITEAFF.

This chain joins TRBV6-5 and TRBJ2-1; perhaps TRBD1 as D (5 bases). CDR3 length: 14 amino acids. The germline gives CDR1 MNHEY, CDR2 SVGAGI. With 7 bases removed from V and 5 bases from J, the gap between germline ends came to 15 bases. CDR3 DNA: TGTGCCAGCAAGAAGCCTAGGGGCCACAATGAGCAGTTCTTC. It specifies CASKKPRGHNEQFF.

The V call is TRBV1, the J call TRBJ2-7; TRBD2, as called in the table, went unchecked against the DNA. TRBV1 is a listed pseudogene. The CDR3 has 14 amino acids. The CDR3 DNA sequence: TGCACCAGCAGCCGAAACGAGTTCGGAGGCGAGCAGTACGTC. It encodes CTSSRNEFGGEQYV.

This clone was detected only a few times. The gene calls are TRBV6-1 and TRBJ1-2; TRBD1 might be the D (6 bases). Germline V gene lookup returns CDR1 MNHNS and CDR2 SASEGT. Trimming took off 0 bases at V and 6 bases at J, with 11 bases between the two ends. There are 14 residues in the CDR3. The CDR3 bases are TGTGCCAGCAGTGAAGCGTCAGGGGCGGATGGCTACACCTTC. Protein sequence: CASSEASGADGYTF.

A word on this clone: At the DNA level, this CDR3 is encoded by other sequences in the same sample as well. The chain recombines TRBV2 with TRBJ2-7; D is perhaps TRBD1 or TRBD2 (5 bases each). The CDR3 loop spans 14 amino acids. Germline V gene lookup returns CDR1 SNHLY and CDR2 FYNNEI. The V gene lost 2 bases and the J gene lost 2 bases, with 10 bases spanning the gap. The CDR3 nucleotides read TGTGCCAGCAGTGAACAGGGAGAGGCCTACGAGCAGTACTTC. It yields the protein CASSEQGEAYEQYF.

This rearrangement joins TRBV7-8 to TRBJ2-5; no clear D gene. The CDR3 has 12 residues. The germline CDR1 and CDR2 sequences are SGHVS and FQNEAQ. Trimming took off 5 bases at V and 5 bases at J, with 9 bases between the two ends. The chain's CDR3 is CASSQGVETQYF. DNA of the CDR3: TGTGCCAGCAGCCAAGGCGTGGAGACCCAGTACTTC.

The genes are TRBV2 and TRBJ2-5, with a tentative D call TRBD2 (6 bases). Trimming shortened V by 4 bases and J by 0 bases, and 15 bases separated the two germline ends. The germline CDR1 and CDR2 sequences are SNHLY and FYNNEI. The CDR3 length is 16 residues. For the CDR3, the DNA is TGTGCCAGCAGTGGCGATAGCGGAACTAACCAAGAGACCCAGTACTTC. Translation gives CASSGDSGTNQETQYF.

The rearrangement uses TRBV6-2 or TRBV6-3 and TRBJ2-2; 11 bases match TRBD2. Germline V lookup: CDR1 MNHEY, CDR2 SVGEGT. Unmatched junction bases numbered 4, after V lost 2 bases and J lost 5 bases. The CDR3 has 16 amino acids. For the CDR3, the DNA is TGTGCCAGCAGTTACATTACTAGCGGGAGAACCGGGGAGCTGTTTTTT. Its translation is CASSYITSGRTGELFF.

The V and J genes are TRBV6-1 and TRBJ2-7; tentatively, D is TRBD1 or TRBD2 (5 bases each). This CDR3 region has 15 residues. V was pared by 0 bases and J by 4 bases, with 13 bases between. Germline values: CDR1 MNHNS, CDR2 SASEGT. Here the CDR3 DNA reads TGTGCCAGCAGTGAAGCGTGGGACCCCTTTTACGAGCAGTACGTC. Protein sequence: CASSEAWDPFYEQYV.

V and J are TRBV11-2 and TRBJ1-1; no clear D. Germline V gene data show CDR1 as SGHAT and CDR2 as FQNNGV. CDR3 length: 14 amino acids. V was pared by 1 base and J by 1 base, with 7 bases between. CDR3 protein: CASSLGPKNTEAFF. In DNA form, the CDR3 reads TGTGCCAGCAGCTTAGGACCGAAGAACACTGAAGCTTTCTTT.

The V call is TRBV6-5, the J call TRBJ1-1; a weak D match, TRBD1 (5 bases). CDR3 length equals 15 residues. V shed 7 bases and J shed 6 bases, with 21 bases lying between them. Germline-derived CDR1 and CDR2 are MNHEY and SVGAGI. For the CDR3, the DNA is TGTGCCAGCAAAACAGGCCCCTTTTCGGGATCTGAAGCTTTCTTT. Protein sequence: CASKTGPFSGSEAFF.

The CDR3 here is CASSLYGGRETQYF. As DNA, the CDR3 is TGTGCCAGCAGTTTATACGGGGGGCGGGAGACCCAGTACTTC. The rearrangement links TRBV27 to TRBJ2-5, with a weak D call TRBD2 (7 bases). The CDR3 loop spans 14 amino acids. CDR1 is MNHEY and CDR2 is SMNVEV in the germline V gene (reference sequence). V was trimmed by 1 base and J by 5 bases, leaving 11 bases between them.

V is TRBV2 and J is TRBJ1-5, with 8 bases aligning to TRBD1. Germline values: CDR1 SNHLY, CDR2 FYNNEI. The CDR3 extends over 15 amino acids. V trimming: 5 bases; J trimming: 1 base; junction bases outside the gene matches: 4. In DNA, the CDR3 is TGTGCCAGCAGTTCACAGGGGGTGAGCAATCAGCCCCAGCATTTT. Translating it yields CASSSQGVSNQPQHF.

The chain recombines TRBV5-1 with TRBJ2-7, with D possibly TRBD2 on 5 matching bases. CDR1 is SGHRS and CDR2 is YFSETQ in the germline V gene. V lost 4 bases and J lost 4, with 9 bases in between. This CDR3 has 12 residues. CDR3 bases: TGCGCCAGCAGCCCGAGAGGGTACGAGCAGTACTTC. Amino acids: CASSPRGYEQYF. The full variable domain, with the rest looked up from reference TRBV5-1 and TRBJ2-7, is KAGVTQTPRYLIKTRGQQVTLSCSPISGHRSVSWYQQTPGQGLQFLFEYFSETQRNKGNFPGRFSGRQFSNSRSEMNVSTLELGDSALYLCASSPRGYEQYFGPGTRLTVT.

The chain couples TRBV12-3 or TRBV12-4 to TRBJ2-1; tentative D call: TRBD1 (6 bases). V was pared by 5 bases and J by 11 bases, with 13 bases between. This CDR3 is 12 amino acids long. The CDR3 sequence: CASSQSGTQQFF. CDR3 nucleotide sequence: TGTGCCAGCAGTCAATCCGGGACACAGCAGTTCTTC.

The chain uses TRBV6-5 and TRBJ1-1; D gene unclear. Germline V gene sequence: CDR1 MNHEY, CDR2 SVGAGI. CDR3 size: 14 residues. Trimming pared 1 base from V and 1 base from J, leaving 7 bases between. CDR3 residues: CASSYWAGNTEAFF. DNA of the CDR3: TGTGCCAGCAGTTACTGGGCTGGGAACACTGAAGCTTTCTTT.

The chain uses TRBV24-1 and TRBJ2-1; D tentatively fits TRBD1 or TRBD2 (7 bases each). Germline V gene lookup returns CDR1 KGHDR and CDR2 SFDVKD. This CDR3 is built from 16 residues. The V and J ends lost 0 bases and 1 base respectively, with 9 bases between them. CDR3 amino acids: CATSDLQGGSYNEQFF. CDR3 nucleotides: TGTGCCACCAGTGATTTGCAGGGGGGGTCCTACAATGAGCAGTTCTTC.

The chain recombines TRBV7-2 with TRBJ1-5; 9 bases fit TRBD1. The CDR3 runs to 17 residues. The trim removed 1 base at V and 7 bases at J, leaving 11 bases unmatched. Germline V gene lookup returns CDR1 SGHTA and CDR2 FQGNSA. The DNA for the CDR3 is TGTGCCAGCAGCTTAGAAGCCTCCGGACAGGGGCGACAGCCCCAGCATTTT. Amino acids: CASSLEASGQGRQPQHF.

This clone was observed once. The J gene is TRBJ2-7, the V gene TRBV3-1 (or the pseudogene TRBV3-2); TRBD1 is a possible D gene (6 bases). The CDR3 is made up of 15 amino acids. Germline V gives CDR1 LGHDT, CDR2 YNNKEL (reference sequence). Between the trimmed V and J ends, which lost 0 bases and 6 bases, there was a span of 15 bases. The CDR3 DNA is TGTGCCAGCAGCCAAGATCTAGGGACAAGTCTCGAGCAGTACTTC. This translates into CASSQDLGTSLEQYF.

V usage is TRBV4-1 and J usage is TRBJ1-4, with TRBD1 as a possible D gene (5 bases). Per germline, CDR1 MGHRA and CDR2 YSYEKL. The CDR3 is 22 residues long. V lost 0 bases and J lost 8, with 34 bases in between. This chain's CDR3 is CASSQDDQTGWDQSPAGEKLFF. The CDR3 nucleotides are TGCGCCAGCAGCCAAGATGACCAAACCGGATGGGACCAGAGCCCAGCCGGGGAAAAACTGTTTTTT.

This clone has a single count. The gene calls are TRBV3-1 (or the pseudogene TRBV3-2) and TRBJ1-1; 7 bases line up with TRBD1. Germline values: CDR1 LGHDT, CDR2 YNNKEL (reference sequence). The CDR3 covers 13 residues. Trimming removed 5 bases from V and 1 base from J; junction bases left unmatched: 1. CDR3 nucleotides: TGTGCCAGCAGCGGACAGGCGAACACTGAAGCTTTCTTT. Protein product: CASSGQANTEAFF.

This clone was counted a single time. The J gene is TRBJ1-4, the V gene TRBV4-2; D uncertain. Trimming removed 4 bases from V and 7 bases from J, with 13 bases in between. CDR3 length equals 14 residues. Germline V CDR1 and CDR2: LGHNA, YNFKEQ. The CDR3 here is CASSPRDYGEKLFF. The CDR3 nucleotides are TGTGCCAGCAGCCCCCGTGACTACGGTGAAAAACTGTTTTTT.

This sequence joins TRBV24-1 and TRBJ2-2; either TRBD1 or TRBD2 may supply D (6 bases each). Germline V gene sequence: CDR1 KGHDR, CDR2 SFDVKD. The CDR3 sequence is 15 residues long. The germline V and J ends were trimmed by 4 bases and 6 bases, with 14 bases remaining between them. DNA of the CDR3: TGTGCCACCAGTGACCCCCGGGGGCCGGCCGGGGAGCTGTTTTTT. This translates into CATSDPRGPAGELFF.